The 25 T cell receptor beta chains given below trace back to one sample, sequenced in a study of blood T cells in healthy people across ages. PCR was performed a second time for about 6 to 12 cycles using a sample-barcoded 5' primer and a J-beta primer mix. TCRdb used MiXCR to reprocess the 5' RACE reads, holding one entry per CDR3 protein. The repertoire holds roughly 1.5 million distinct CDR3 sequences, with approximately 43% as singletons. Material: blood. The origin of the receptors is a woman aged 18-29 years in good health.

Comments on this clonotype: An end of the junction differs from the germline gene, which may be a read error. The chain recombines TRBV4-2 with TRBJ2-3; D possibly corresponds to TRBD2 (5 bases). Germline lookup yields CDR1 LGHNA and CDR2 YNFKEQ. The CDR3 covers 19 residues. The CDR3 sequence: CAGSQDLIRDGRGTDTQYF. The DNA for the CDR3 is TGTGCCGGCAGCCAAGATCTTATTCGGGATGGGCGTGGCACAGATACGCAGTATTTT.

This sequence joins TRBV25-1 and TRBJ2-5; 10 bases align to TRBD1. Per the germline V gene, CDR1 is MGHDK and CDR2 is SYGVNS. This CDR3 has 14 amino acids. Trimming cost V 4 bases and J 4 bases; bases outside gene matches: 3. This CDR3 reads CASSGRTGGETQYF. The CDR3 nucleotides read TGTGCCAGCAGTGGGCGGACAGGGGGAGAGACCCAGTACTTC. Combining the CDR3 with reference TRBV25-1 and TRBJ2-5 gives the whole variable domain EADIYQTPRYLVIGTGKKITLECSQTMGHDKMYWYQQDPGMELHLIHYSYGVNSTEKGDLSSESTVSRIRTEHFPLTLESARPSHTSQYLCASSGRTGGETQYFGPGTRLLVL.

This chain links TRBV4-1 with TRBJ1-5, with D unclear. Trimming stripped 0 bases from V and 1 base from J, with 13 bases between. CDR1 and CDR2 from the germline V gene are MGHRA and YSYEKL. There are 17 residues in the CDR3. CDR3 bases: TGCGCCAGCAGCCAAGATCTCGGGAGGGCCAGCAATCAGCCCCAGCATTTT. Its protein product is CASSQDLGRASNQPQHF.

This chain connects TRBV20-1 to TRBJ1-2; no firm D call. The V and J ends lost 6 bases and 5 bases respectively, with 16 bases between them. There are 13 residues in the CDR3. CDR1 and CDR2 from the germline V gene are DFQATT and SNEGSKA (reference sequence). CDR3 nucleotides: TGCAGTGCAAAGGCCTCGGGAGGATATGGCTACACCTTC. Translation: CSAKASGGYGYTF.

The chain links TRBV6-2 or TRBV6-3 to TRBJ2-7, with TRBD1 matching over 7 bases. The germline CDR1 and CDR2 sequences are MNHEY and SVGEGT. Unmatched junction bases numbered 7, after V lost 2 bases and J lost 0 bases. The CDR3 consists of 16 residues. CDR3 sequence reads: CASSYAEQGHSYEQYF. The CDR3 nucleotides read TGTGCCAGCAGTTACGCGGAACAGGGGCACTCCTACGAGCAGTACTTC.

CDR3 loop: CASSLGVRTPLDEQFF. CDR3 DNA sequence: TGTGCCAGCAGCTTAGGGGTTAGGACCCCCTTGGATGAGCAGTTCTTC. V gene TRBV7-2 combines with J gene TRBJ2-1; D unresolved. V was shortened by 1 base and J by 8 bases, with 18 bases between the two germline ends. The CDR3 sequence is 16 residues long. Germline V gene sequence: CDR1 SGHTA, CDR2 FQGNSA.

This clonotype was counted only a few times. The chain links TRBV6-2 or TRBV6-3 to TRBJ2-7; 8 bases map to TRBD2. This CDR3 spans 14 amino acids. From germline, CDR1 is MNHEY and CDR2 SVGEGT. The V gene end was trimmed by 2 bases and the J gene end by 7 bases; junction bases not matched to a gene: 7. CDR3 sequence (DNA): TGTGCCAGCAGTTACATGCGGGGGGCGGATGAGCAGTACTTC. Its translation: CASSYMRGADEQYF.

This clonotype appeared a few times. This chain links TRBV5-1 with TRBJ1-4, with 9 bases matching TRBD1. Per germline, CDR1 SGHRS and CDR2 YFSETQ. V trimming: 5 bases; J trimming: 0 bases; junction bases outside the gene matches: 5. This CDR3 is built from 16 residues. CDR3 coding DNA: TGCGCCAGCAGGCCGGGACAGGGAACAACTAATGAAAAACTGTTTTTT. Translating gives CASRPGQGTTNEKLFF. The variable domain in full, with the rest retrieved from reference TRBV5-1 and TRBJ1-4, is KAGVTQTPRYLIKTRGQQVTLSCSPISGHRSVSWYQQTPGQGLQFLFEYFSETQRNKGNFPGRFSGRQFSNSRSEMNVSTLELGDSALYLCASRPGQGTTNEKLFFGSGTQLSVL.

The rearrangement uses TRBV6-1 and TRBJ2-7; 12 bases line up with TRBD2. This CDR3 is built from 18 residues. Losses at the gene ends were 1 base for V and 1 base for J; bases not matched to a gene: 8. CDR1 and CDR2 from the germline V gene are MNHNS and SASEGT. This CDR3 reads CASSEVSLAGGPSYEQYF. As DNA, the CDR3 is TGTGCCAGCAGTGAAGTGAGCCTAGCGGGAGGGCCGTCCTACGAGCAGTACTTC.

On this clonotype itself: Its ends do not fully match the called genes, so a read error is possible. The rearrangement joins TRBV12-3 or TRBV12-4 to TRBJ1-2; 9 bases are a match to TRBD1. The CDR3 extends over 15 amino acids. CDR3 in DNA: TGTGCCAACAGTTCCCTCCGGGACAGGGCGTATGGCTACACCTTC. It specifies CANSSLRDRAYGYTF.

The gene calls are TRBV5-1 and TRBJ2-7, with TRBD2 matching 7 bases. The DNA end is more similar to TRBJ2-5, so the J call may be wrong. Germline CDR1 reads SGHRS; CDR2 reads YFSETQ. The CDR3 is made up of 16 amino acids. The DNA for the CDR3 is TGCGCCAGCAGCTTGTACAGCGGGGCGCCGAGGGAGACCCAGTACTTC. As protein: CASSLYSGAPRETQYF.

This chain links TRBV20-1 with TRBJ2-1; possibly TRBD1 or TRBD2 for D (5 bases each). The germline V and J ends were trimmed by 4 bases and 8 bases, with 21 bases remaining between them. The CDR3 is made up of 15 amino acids. Per the germline V gene, CDR1 is DFQATT and CDR2 is SNEGSKA (reference sequence). The CDR3 sequence is CSAITGTRSLDEQFF. CDR3 sequence (DNA): TGCAGTGCTATTACCGGGACCAGGTCACTGGATGAGCAGTTCTTC.

This clonotype was counted between two and nine times. The chain links TRBV5-5 to TRBJ1-5; a possible D gene is TRBD1 (6 bases). V lost 5 bases, J lost 6 bases, and 15 bases lay in between. Germline assignment: CDR1 SGHKS and CDR2 YYEKEE (reference sequence). This CDR3 contains 14 residues. CDR3 nucleotides: TGTGCCAGCAGTTGGACAGCTTGGAGTCAGCCCCAGCATTTT. This gives the protein CASSWTAWSQPQHF.

The rearrangement joins TRBV10-2 to TRBJ1-1; 7 bases are shared with TRBD1. This CDR3 contains 18 residues. J gave up 0 bases and V 0 bases, and 10 bases lay outside the gene matches. In germline, CDR1 is WSHSY, CDR2 SAAADI. This CDR3 is CASSESGFSGQLNTEAFF. CDR3 nucleotides: TGCGCCAGCAGTGAGTCGGGATTCTCGGGACAGCTGAACACTGAAGCTTTCTTT.

This clonotype was picked up a small number of times. The chain has TRBV7-2 and TRBJ2-1; 7 positions match TRBD1. The V segment lost 1 base and the J segment 0 bases; nucleotides outside the gene matches: 12. Germline CDR1 is SGHTA and CDR2 is FQGNSA. The CDR3 consists of 19 residues. The CDR3 reads CASSLVGTDIGSSYNEQFF. CDR3 nucleotide sequence: TGTGCCAGCAGCTTAGTTGGGACAGACATTGGGAGCTCCTACAATGAGCAGTTCTTC.

The chain joins TRBV21-1 to TRBJ2-7; the D call TRBD1 from the table was never checked on the DNA. TRBV21-1 is a known pseudogene. The CDR3 runs to 17 residues. DNA for the CDR3: TGCGCCAGCAGCAAGGGGGGCGGGGGAGTTTCGTTCTACGAGCAGTACTTC. Amino acids: CASSKGGGGVSFYEQYF.

This clonotype has only one observation. V and J are TRBV4-1 and TRBJ1-2, with a possible D match to TRBD1 (5 bases). Germline V gives CDR1 MGHRA, CDR2 YSYEKL. Trimming took off 1 base at V and 8 bases at J, with 20 bases between the two ends. CDR3 length equals 16 residues. The CDR3 is CASSQVGGLALYGYTF. The CDR3 coding sequence is TGCGCCAGCAGCCAAGTGGGGGGATTGGCCTTATACGGCTACACCTTC.

The chain employs TRBV28 and TRBJ1-1; D may be TRBD1 (6 bases). The CDR3 totals 14 residues. Germline loops: CDR1 MDHEN, CDR2 SYDVKM. Trimming pared 7 bases from V and 3 bases from J, leaving 15 bases between. CDR3 sequence reads: CASIKGGGYTEAFF. CDR3 DNA: TGTGCCAGCATCAAAGGGGGGGGGTACACTGAAGCTTTCTTT.

The chain carries TRBV2 and TRBJ2-1; D gene unclear. Germline-derived CDR1 and CDR2 are SNHLY and FYNNEI. The V end was cut by 7 bases, the J end by 8 bases, with 9 bases between. CDR3 length equals 11 residues. The CDR3 is CASTPDYEQFF. In nucleotides, the CDR3 is TGTGCCAGCACCCCCGACTATGAGCAGTTCTTC.

The rearrangement links TRBV4-3 to TRBJ2-3; 9 bases agree with TRBD2. V lost 1 base, J lost 0 bases, and 11 bases stayed unmatched. The CDR3 spans 19 residues. Germline lookup yields CDR1 LGHNA and CDR2 YSLEER. Here the CDR3 reads CASSQARGRSGGSTDTQYF. CDR3 DNA sequence: TGCGCCAGCAGCCAAGCGCGAGGAAGGAGCGGGGGGAGCACAGATACGCAGTATTTT.

J is TRBJ2-3 and V is TRBV9; 9 bases fit TRBD1. J lost 5 bases, V lost 7 bases, and 8 bases had no gene match. Germline V CDR1 and CDR2: SGDLS, YYNGEE. This CDR3 spans 14 amino acids. The DNA of the CDR3 is TGTGCCAGCGGAGGGGACAGGGTTGGAGATACGCAGTATTTT. Its protein is CASGGDRVGDTQYF.

This clonotype was found a few times. The V and J genes are TRBV7-2 and TRBJ1-1, with a possible D match to TRBD1 (5 bases). CDR1 and CDR2 (germline): SGHTA, FQGNSA. Trimming cost V 5 bases and J 4 bases, with 11 bases left between them. The CDR3 length is 13 residues. DNA for the CDR3: TGTGCCAGCAGCCCTACAGGTTTCACTGAAGCTTTCTTT. It translates to CASSPTGFTEAFF.

This clonotype has a count of ten or more. Its ends do not fully match the called genes, so a read error is possible. The chain combines TRBV4-3 with TRBJ2-7; possibly TRBD2 for D (6 bases). This CDR3 has 15 residues. Germline V gives CDR1 LGHNA, CDR2 YSLEER. The DNA for the CDR3 is TGTGCCAGCAGCCAAGATCTGGAGGGTTCCTACGAGCAGTACTTC. Its translation is CASSQDLEGSYEQYF.

V is TRBV29-1 and J is TRBJ2-3; unclear D gene. The V end lost 4 bases, the J end lost 2 bases, and 10 bases lay between the germline ends. CDR3 size: 13 residues. The V gene's germline CDR1 is SQVTM and CDR2 ANQGSEA. CDR3 nucleotide sequence: TGCAGCGTTGTGATCGGGTCCACAGATACGCAGTATTTT. Protein product: CSVVIGSTDTQYF.

For this clonotype: This could be a read error, since a much larger clone is one nucleotide away. The gene calls are TRBV6-1 and TRBJ2-5, with TRBD2 matching 8 bases. The CDR3 totals 15 residues. Germline values: CDR1 MNHNS, CDR2 SASEGT. The CDR3 bases are TGTGACAGCAGTGAAGCGGCGGGGGGCCAAGAGACCCAGTACTTC. Residues: CDSSEAAGGQETQYF.